This T cell receptor beta chain was retrieved from a study of neurological immune-mediated disorders. The CDR3 has 15 residues. V lost 3 bases to trimming and J lost 1 base, with 12 bases between them. This clonotype has at least ten counts. TCRdb recomputed calls from the 5' RACE reads with MiXCR, one row per CDR3 protein. This sample has tens of thousands of distinct CDR3 sequences, with approximately 10% found just once. The sequencing input was PBMCs. This receptor was taken from a man in his 60s in good health. The V gene is TRBV12-3 or TRBV12-4, the J gene TRBJ1-1; a possible D gene is TRBD1 (6 bases). As DNA, the CDR3 is TGTGCCAGCAGTTTTGGTCAGGGGAGGAACACTGAAGCTTTCTTT. Translation: CASSFGQGRNTEAFF.